This T cell receptor (beta chain) appears in the sequencing data of a study of shared clonotypes between healthy human individuals (TCRdb year 2020). Turning to the overall study: A few men and a couple of women, aged 18 to 49 years, made up the cohort. For each donor, three plates each were used for CD4 naive and CD4 memory, two plates were used for CD8 naive, and one plate was used for CD8 memory. Blood TCR repertoires of roughly five healthy adults were deeply sequenced to estimate repertoire size and the extent of clonotype sharing between individuals. To increase sequencing depth and limit assay-specific biases, different laboratories used diverse techniques to prepare libraries and sequence TCR repertoires. Leukapheresis yielded between about 0.8 and 9.5 billion PBMCs per donor.

This clone appeared a single time. Its antigen is currently not known. There are no base qualities to consult, and no much larger clone falls within one base. For the CD8 naive samples, CD45RO-negative cells were positively selected for CCR7, yielding a CD45RA+CCR7+ population from which TemRA cells were excluded. Healthy HIV-negative adults with no recently reported acute infections or vaccinations were included as donors. Only Caucasian adults living in Nashville, Tennessee, USA were represented among the donors. Blood was collected by leukapheresis, and PBMCs were isolated by Ficoll-Histopaque density gradient centrifugation and then cryopreserved in liquid nitrogen vapor phase. Purity and quantity of every magnetically sorted T cell population were checked by analytical flow cytometry. Genomic DNA was isolated from each sorted fraction and quantified by UV absorbance on a Nanodrop 2000c. Measured from the cysteine to the phenylalanine, the CDR3 is 15 residues long. Of the read, only the CDR3 DNA is kept; its 45 bases are in frame from base 1. CDR1 WSHSY and CDR2 SAAADI were looked up in the germline V gene. Trimming accounts for 3 bases at V and 6 bases at J, while the number of junction bases matched to no gene is 7.

The full study reports these points: Estimated clonotype richness was generally larger for naive than for memory subsets. Even with the large sequencing depth, rarefaction of the sorted-subset datasets indicated that sequencing was incomplete. Compared with non-shared clonotypes, clonotypes shared by all four sorted-subset donors had higher generation probabilities. Sampling was limited to blood, and TCR repertoires in tissue likely differ from TCR repertoires in blood. Sharing across four donors was observed for about 4.8% of naive CD4, over 3% of naive CD8, roughly 2.3% of memory CD4, and approximately 0.41% of memory CD8 clonotypes. Because the study included a small number of donors, the genetic and exposure-history diversity represented was limited. Pairwise subsampling indicated that sequencing depth was expected to affect the degree of clonotype sharing among donors.

Using the deep immunoSEQ assay, TCR CDR3 regions were amplified from genomic DNA by multiplex PCR. Genomic DNA extracted from each cell subset was distributed evenly over all wells of several immunoSEQ 96-well plates, and each plate served as one replicate. Each replicate PCR for sorted subsets received around 0.2 ug genomic DNA, equal to tens of thousands of T cell genomes. Purified libraries were quantified with a Qubit 3.0 fluorometer, sized on a Bioanalyzer 2100, and re-quantified with the KAPA Library Quantification kit. A separate single-read 150-cycle Illumina NextSeq 550 flow cell was used to sequence each immunoSEQ 96-well plate. In the source study's methods: Because the immunoSEQ output included only junctional sequences and no quality scores, the filtering could not be the same as the filtering used for full-length reads. To assign V/J genes and CDR3, sequences were annotated against IMGT germline references using PyIR, a Python wrapper for IgBLAST v1.9. Reads were filtered out if the reads had weak V/J assignments (E-value above 1e-6), no CDR3, stop codons, out-of-frame junctions, or ambiguous translated residues. V3J clonotypes were defined as sequences sharing the same inferred V gene, J gene, and CDR3 amino acid sequence. Percentage overlap between repertoires was calculated by dividing the number of shared unique clonotypes by the size of the smaller repertoire. RTK rarefaction, the Chao1 estimator, and Recon v2.1 estimates of unobserved clonotypes were used to assess repertoire richness. Generation probabilities for all TCRbeta clonotypes obtained by the gDNA method from a few donors were computed using OLGA. In its TCRdb copy, this immuneACCESS table keeps in-frame sequences only and misses some clones. Where compared with another copy, unresolved V genes explain less than half of these, and the others have no known cause. Clonal size and the V and J genes are those of that table, whereas D and trimming came from the DNA. Across this sample there are about 2.1 million clones, with 93% seen only once. Over 1.5% of the sample belongs to the ten largest clones.

The receptor comes from a man younger than 35 in good health. Some clones in this sample may be carry-over from other donors' samples. The sample consisted of naive CD8+ T cells from PBMCs. The sample's cell subset or site label, decoded: CD45RA+CCR7+. The sequence links TRBV10-2 to TRBJ1-4, with TRBD1 identical over 7 junction bases. The sequenced DNA is TGCGCCAGCAGTGACAGTAGACAGGGTGATGAAAAACTGTTTTTT. This is translated as CASSDSRQGDEKLFF.